The next 26 T cell receptor beta chains were all read from a single sample in a study of blood T cell repertoires in COVID-19. Here immunoSEQ multiplex PCR was the method, and the copy in TCRdb shows in-frame clones only, minus some. Here the sample spans 80,000 to 100,000 clones, 80% being singletons. The specimen sequenced was peripheral blood. These TCRs come from a woman between 65 and 79 years old with acute or convalescent COVID-19.

The chain couples TRBV30 to TRBJ2-7, with 7 bases aligning to TRBD2. The junction had 7 bases not matched to a gene; V was cut back by 7 bases and J by 1 base. Germline assignment: CDR1 GTSNPN and CDR2 SVGIG (reference sequence). The CDR3 sequence is 13 residues long. This chain's CDR3 is CASGEGSSYEQYF. CDR3 sequence (DNA): TGTGCCTCGGGGGAGGGATCGTCCTACGAGCAGTACTTC. Together with reference TRBV30 and TRBJ2-7, the CDR3 gives the full variable domain: SQTIHQWPATLVQPVGSPLSLECTVEGTSNPNLYWYRQAAGRGLQLLFYSVGIGQISSEVPQNLSASRPQDRQFILSSKKLLLSDSGFYLCASGEGSSYEQYFGPGTRLTVT.

The V and J genes are TRBV7-6 and TRBJ2-2; possibly TRBD2 for D (7 bases). Trimming shortened V by 6 bases and J by 4 bases, and 12 bases separated the two germline ends. In germline, CDR1 is SGHVS, CDR2 FNYEAQ. The CDR3 covers 14 residues. The DNA of the CDR3 is TGTGCCAGCAGTGGGCGGGGGCCCACCGGGGAGCTGTTTTTT. Translation gives CASSGRGPTGELFF.

This clone was observed a few times. The V and J genes are TRBV29-1 and TRBJ2-1; 9 bases align to TRBD1. CDR1 SQVTM and CDR2 ANQGSEA come from the germline V gene. Trimming at V came to 4 bases and at J to 6 bases, leaving 4 bases not matched to a gene. There are 13 residues in the CDR3. CDR3 nucleotide sequence: TGCAGCGTTGGAGGGACAGGGATCAATGAGCAGTTCTTC. Its protein is CSVGGTGINEQFF.

V gene TRBV27 combines with J gene TRBJ2-1; 8 positions match TRBD2. After removal of 5 bases from V and 0 bases from J, the junction contained 9 bases not matched to a gene. The CDR3 contains 17 residues. Germline values: CDR1 MNHEY, CDR2 SMNVEV (reference sequence). The CDR3 DNA reads TGTGCCAGCAGTCCAGCCCCCGGGAGGGGCTCCTACAATGAGCAGTTCTTC. This gives the protein CASSPAPGRGSYNEQFF.

J is TRBJ2-5 and V is TRBV6-2 or TRBV6-3; TRBD1 aligns across 8 bases. The trim removed 7 bases at V and 1 base at J, leaving 8 bases unmatched. The germline V gene has CDR1 MNHEY and CDR2 SVGEGT. The length of the CDR3 is 15 residues. The DNA of the CDR3 is TGTGCCAGCAACCCACTCGGACAGGGCCAAGAGACCCAGTACTTC. Translated, it gives CASNPLGQGQETQYF.

The sample holds one count of this clone. This chain uses TRBV3-1 (or the pseudogene TRBV3-2) with TRBJ2-3; 10 bases line up with TRBD2. Losses at the gene ends were 3 bases for V and 4 bases for J; bases not matched to a gene: 16. The CDR3 contains 19 residues. Germline values: CDR1 LGHDT, CDR2 YNNKEL (reference sequence). Here the CDR3 reads CASSHQPLAGLGTPDTQYF. CDR3 in DNA: TGTGCCAGCAGCCACCAACCACTAGCGGGACTGGGAACCCCAGATACGCAGTATTTT.

The rearrangement links TRBV12-3 or TRBV12-4 to TRBJ1-3; the D is unclear. Trimming stripped 3 bases from V and 7 bases from J, with 4 bases between. The CDR3 sequence is 11 residues long. This chain's CDR3 is CASSFRNTIYF. The CDR3 region has the DNA TGTGCCAGCAGTTTCCGGAACACCATATATTTT.

The genes are TRBV28 and TRBJ2-3, with D perhaps TRBD2 (6 bases). Trimming cost V 6 bases and J 3 bases, with 16 bases left between them. Germline loops: CDR1 MDHEN, CDR2 SYDVKM. This CDR3 region has 15 residues. The CDR3 sequence is CASSYTRGGTDTQYF. Here the CDR3 DNA reads TGTGCCAGCAGCTATACGCGGGGTGGGACAGATACGCAGTATTTT.

This clone was detected once. V and J are TRBV28 and TRBJ2-2; TRBD2 is a possible D gene (5 bases). The length of the CDR3 is 13 residues. Trimming pared 6 bases from V and 6 bases from J, leaving 11 bases between. CDR1 is MDHEN, CDR2 SYDVKM, per germline. The CDR3 spells CASSPTRPGELFF. CDR3 coding DNA: TGTGCCAGCAGCCCCACTAGGCCCGGGGAGCTGTTTTTT.

Concerning this clone: Other DNA sequences from this sample encode an identical CDR3 as well. V and J are TRBV12-3 or TRBV12-4 and TRBJ1-1; maybe TRBD1 (5 bases). V gave up 6 bases and J gave up 4 bases, with 12 bases separating them. The CDR3 is made up of 13 amino acids. The CDR3 bases are TGTGCCAGCAGGCGGGGGGAGGGCACTGAAGCTTTCTTT. Translating gives CASRRGEGTEAFF.

This chain connects TRBV27 to TRBJ1-5; D is undetermined. Trimming cost V 6 bases and J 0 bases, with 18 bases left between them. The CDR3 runs to 17 residues. Germline lookup yields CDR1 MNHEY and CDR2 SMNVEV (reference sequence). CDR3 in amino acids: CASSPLPLRYSNQPQHF. CDR3 DNA sequence: TGTGCCAGCAGCCCCTTGCCCCTCAGATATAGCAATCAGCCCCAGCATTTT.

The V gene is TRBV29-1, the J gene TRBJ2-1; TRBD1 matches at 7 bases. CDR1 is SQVTM and CDR2 is ANQGSEA in the germline V gene. The CDR3 runs 11 residues. The V segment lost 7 bases and the J segment 6 bases; nucleotides outside the gene matches: 3. The CDR3 DNA follows: TGCAGCGCCGACAGGGCCAATGAGCAGTTCTTC. It translates to CSADRANEQFF.

The J gene is TRBJ2-1, the V gene TRBV7-9; maybe TRBD2 (6 bases). Germline values: CDR1 SEHNR, CDR2 FQNEAQ (reference sequence). The CDR3 totals 15 residues. Trimming took 1 base from V and 8 from J, leaving 15 bases between them. This CDR3 reads CASSLVAGFSDEQFF. In DNA form, the CDR3 reads TGTGCCAGCAGCTTAGTCGCGGGGTTCAGCGATGAGCAGTTCTTC.

V is TRBV5-1 and J is TRBJ1-2; 7 nucleotides match TRBD1. Germline lookup yields CDR1 SGHRS and CDR2 YFSETQ. Trimming took 5 bases from V and 0 from J; bases not matched to a gene: 7. The CDR3 sequence is 15 residues long. This chain's CDR3 is CASRGAGTANYGYTF. DNA of the CDR3: TGCGCCAGCAGGGGAGCCGGGACAGCTAACTATGGCTACACCTTC.

The V gene is TRBV5-6, the J gene TRBJ2-3, with 10 nucleotides matching TRBD1. V lost 3 bases to trimming and J lost 5 bases; unmatched junction nucleotides: 6. Germline assignment: CDR1 SGHDT and CDR2 YYEEEE. There are 15 residues in the CDR3. CDR3 protein: CASSSGQGKKDTQYF. DNA for the CDR3: TGTGCCAGCAGCTCGGGACAGGGGAAGAAAGATACGCAGTATTTT.

As to this clone: Other DNA variants within this sample encode the same CDR3. The chain is built from TRBV12-3 or TRBV12-4 and TRBJ2-2; D remains ambiguous. This CDR3 has 12 residues. V was trimmed by 4 bases and J by 6 bases, leaving 6 bases between them. The CDR3 reads CASSYRAGELFF. The CDR3 DNA reads TGTGCCAGCAGTTACAGAGCCGGGGAGCTGTTTTTT.

The CDR3 coding sequence is TGTGCCAGCAGCTTACGGGGCACAGATACGCAGTATTTT. Translating it yields CASSLRGTDTQYF. This chain links TRBV3-1 (or the pseudogene TRBV3-2) with TRBJ2-3; D call uncertain. V lost 5 bases, J lost 1 base, and 7 bases lay in between. CDR1 and CDR2 from the germline V gene are LGHDT and YNNKEL (reference sequence). The CDR3 has 13 amino acids.

The chain joins TRBV3-1 (or the pseudogene TRBV3-2) to TRBJ2-1; 14 bases match TRBD2. The CDR3 consists of 17 residues. Trimming removed 3 bases from V and 2 bases from J; junction bases left unmatched: 3. Germline CDR1 is LGHDT and CDR2 is YNNKEL (reference sequence). For the CDR3, the DNA is TGTGCCAGCAGCCATGAGGGACTAGCGGGGGCCTACAATGAGCAGTTCTTC. Encoded protein: CASSHEGLAGAYNEQFF.

J is TRBJ1-5 and V is TRBV19; 8 bases line up with TRBD1. Germline-derived CDR1 and CDR2 are LNHDA and SQIVND (reference sequence). The V gene end was trimmed by 5 bases and the J gene end by 5 bases; junction bases not matched to a gene: 5. The CDR3 totals 14 residues. CDR3 DNA: TGTGCCAGTAGTTTCGGACAGGGCTATCAGCCCCAGCATTTT. This encodes CASSFGQGYQPQHF. The entire variable domain, with the rest obtained from reference TRBV19 and TRBJ1-5, is as follows: DGGITQSPKYLFRKEGQNVTLSCEQNLNHDAMYWYRQDPGQGLRLIYYSQIVNDFQKGDIAEGYSVSREKKESFPLTVTSAQKNPTAFYLCASSFGQGYQPQHFGDGTRLSIL.

The CDR3 protein is CASSPGTSGRGVTQYF. The CDR3 DNA follows: TGTGCCAGCAGCCCCGGGACTAGCGGGAGAGGGGTGACCCAGTACTTC. The rearrangement links TRBV7-9 to TRBJ2-5; the match to TRBD2 covers 14 bases. The CDR3 is 16 amino acids. Germline-derived CDR1 and CDR2 are SEHNR and FQNEAQ (reference sequence). V shed 5 bases, J shed 7 bases, and the junction held 9 bases outside the gene matches.

This chain links TRBV6-5 with TRBJ2-2; 7 bases line up with TRBD2. Trimming cost V 6 bases and J 5 bases; bases outside gene matches: 6. This CDR3 is 14 amino acids long. CDR1 and CDR2 from the germline V gene are MNHEY and SVGAGI. CDR3 residues: CASRWGGPTGELFF. CDR3 in DNA: TGTGCCAGCAGGTGGGGGGGTCCGACCGGGGAGCTGTTTTTT.

The chain couples TRBV2 to TRBJ1-1; 8 bases agree with TRBD1. Germline CDR1 SNHLY, CDR2 FYNNEI. V shed 7 bases and J 0 bases; nucleotides not matched to a gene: 7. The CDR3 loop spans 15 amino acids. CDR3 region: CASKFQGAVNTEAFF. DNA for the CDR3: TGTGCCAGCAAATTTCAGGGGGCGGTGAACACTGAAGCTTTCTTT.

CDR3 loop: CASSFGGRRMNTEAFF. The CDR3 DNA follows: TGTGCCAGCAGTTTCGGGGGACGCCGGATGAACACTGAAGCTTTCTTT. V and J are TRBV28 and TRBJ1-1, with a tentative D call TRBD1 (5 bases). Germline V lookup: CDR1 MDHEN, CDR2 SYDVKM. Trimming removed 3 bases from V and 0 bases from J, with 14 bases in between. This CDR3 is built from 16 residues.

The rearrangement links TRBV5-4 to TRBJ2-1, with TRBD1 matching over 8 bases. J was trimmed by 7 bases and V by 6 bases; bases with no gene match: 3. Per germline, CDR1 SGHNT and CDR2 YYREEE (reference sequence). CDR3 length equals 12 residues. CDR3 loop: CASTGDRNEQFF. The CDR3 bases are TGTGCCAGCACCGGGGACAGGAATGAGCAGTTCTTC.

The chain combines TRBV20-1 with TRBJ2-7; 7 bases are a match to TRBD1. The junction had 4 bases not matched to a gene; V was cut back by 5 bases and J by 6 bases. Germline loops: CDR1 DFQATT, CDR2 SNEGSKA (reference sequence). CDR3 length: 11 amino acids. CDR3 DNA sequence: TGCAGTGCTTTCTCAGGGGGCGAGCAGTACTTC. Residues: CSAFSGGEQYF.

This chain links TRBV25-1 with TRBJ1-2; TRBD1 aligns across 7 bases. The CDR3 loop spans 13 amino acids. V lost 3 bases and J lost 5; bases outside the gene matches: 3. The germline CDR1 and CDR2 sequences are MGHDK and SYGVNS. CDR3 DNA: TGTGCCAGCAGTGAGACAGGGTTATATGGCTACACCTTC. It is translated as CASSETGLYGYTF.